Detailed here is one TCR beta chain. V lost 6 bases, J lost 7 bases, and 28 bases lay in between. Germline values: CDR1 KGHSH, CDR2 LQKENI. This CDR3 has 17 residues. The data stem from a study of blood T cell repertoires in COVID-19. Study overall: Both acute and convalescent COVID-19 samples were obtained from the United States, Italy and Spain. Sources were T cells, B-cell-depleted T cells, or PBMCs; the material itself was cDNA or gDNA.

Produced via immunoSEQ multiplex PCR; TCRdb's table is partial and in-frame only. The sample shows 300,000 to 400,000 clones, approximately 86% of them seen only once. The receptor's source is a woman aged 60 to 75 with COVID-19, enrolled during active disease. J is TRBJ2-7 and V is TRBV18; D remains unclear. The sample taken for sequencing was peripheral blood. CDR3 sequence reads: CASSTGGASLMRREQYF. The CDR3 nucleotides read TGTGCCAGCTCTACTGGCGGAGCCTCCTTGATGAGGCGGGAGCAGTACTTC.